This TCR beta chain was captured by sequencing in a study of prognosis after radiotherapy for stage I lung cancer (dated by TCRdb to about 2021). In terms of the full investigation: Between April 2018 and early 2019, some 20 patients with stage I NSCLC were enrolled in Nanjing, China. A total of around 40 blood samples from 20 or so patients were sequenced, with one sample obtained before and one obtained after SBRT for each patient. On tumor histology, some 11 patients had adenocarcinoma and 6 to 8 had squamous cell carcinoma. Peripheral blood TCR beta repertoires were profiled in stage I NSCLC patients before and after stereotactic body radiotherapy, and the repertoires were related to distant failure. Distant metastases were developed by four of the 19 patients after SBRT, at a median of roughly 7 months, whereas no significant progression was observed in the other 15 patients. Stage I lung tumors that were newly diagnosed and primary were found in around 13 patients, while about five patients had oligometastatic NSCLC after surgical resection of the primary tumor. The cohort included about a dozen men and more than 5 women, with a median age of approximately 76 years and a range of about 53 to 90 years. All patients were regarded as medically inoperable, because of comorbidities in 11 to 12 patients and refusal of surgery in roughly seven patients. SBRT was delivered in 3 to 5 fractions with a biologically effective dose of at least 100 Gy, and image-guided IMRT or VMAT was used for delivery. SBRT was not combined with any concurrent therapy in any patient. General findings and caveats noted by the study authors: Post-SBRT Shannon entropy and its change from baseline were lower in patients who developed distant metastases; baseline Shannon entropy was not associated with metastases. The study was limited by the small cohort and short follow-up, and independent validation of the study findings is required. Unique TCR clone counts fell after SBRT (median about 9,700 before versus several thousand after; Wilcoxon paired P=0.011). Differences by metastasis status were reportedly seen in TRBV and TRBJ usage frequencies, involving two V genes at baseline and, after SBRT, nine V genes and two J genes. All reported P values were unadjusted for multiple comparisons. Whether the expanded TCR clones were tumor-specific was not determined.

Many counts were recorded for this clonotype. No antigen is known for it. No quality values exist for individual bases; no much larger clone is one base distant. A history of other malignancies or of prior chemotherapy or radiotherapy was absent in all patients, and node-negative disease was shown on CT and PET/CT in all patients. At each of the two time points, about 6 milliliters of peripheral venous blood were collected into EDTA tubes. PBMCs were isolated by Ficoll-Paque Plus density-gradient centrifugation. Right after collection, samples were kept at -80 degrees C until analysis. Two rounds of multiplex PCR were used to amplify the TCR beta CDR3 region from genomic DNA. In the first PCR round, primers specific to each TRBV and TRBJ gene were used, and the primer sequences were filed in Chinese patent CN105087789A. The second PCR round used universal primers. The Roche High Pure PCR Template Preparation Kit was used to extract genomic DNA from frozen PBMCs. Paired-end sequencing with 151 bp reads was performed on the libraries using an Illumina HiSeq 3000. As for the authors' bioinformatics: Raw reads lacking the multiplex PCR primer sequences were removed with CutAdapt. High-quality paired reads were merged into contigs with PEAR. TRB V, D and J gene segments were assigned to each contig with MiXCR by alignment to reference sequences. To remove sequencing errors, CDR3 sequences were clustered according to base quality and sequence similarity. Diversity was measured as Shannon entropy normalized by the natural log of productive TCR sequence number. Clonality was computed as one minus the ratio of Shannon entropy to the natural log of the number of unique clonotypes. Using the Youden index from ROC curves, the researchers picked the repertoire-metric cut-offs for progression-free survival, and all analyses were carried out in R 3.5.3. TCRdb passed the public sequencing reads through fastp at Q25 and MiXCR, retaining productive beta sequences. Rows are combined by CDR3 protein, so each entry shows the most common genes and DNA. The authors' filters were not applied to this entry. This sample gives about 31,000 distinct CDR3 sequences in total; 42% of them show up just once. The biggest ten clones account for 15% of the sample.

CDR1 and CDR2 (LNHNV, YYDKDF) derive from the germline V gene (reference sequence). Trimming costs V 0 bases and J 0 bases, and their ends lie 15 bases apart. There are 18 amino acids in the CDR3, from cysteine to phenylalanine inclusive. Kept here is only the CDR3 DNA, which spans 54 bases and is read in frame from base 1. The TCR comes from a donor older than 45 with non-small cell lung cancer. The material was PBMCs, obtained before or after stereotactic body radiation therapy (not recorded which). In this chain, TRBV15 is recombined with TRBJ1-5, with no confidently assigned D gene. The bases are TGTGCCACCAGCAGAGATCTGGCAGGCCAAAATAGCAATCAGCCCCAGCATTTT. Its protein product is CATSRDLAGQNSNQPQHF.